The source of this T cell receptor beta chain is a study of blood T cells in healthy people across ages. This clonotype has only a few counts. This CDR3 comprises 18 residues. A second PCR of 7 to 11 cycles used a sample-barcoded 5' primer and a J-beta primer mix. TCRdb reprocessed the 5' RACE reads with MiXCR, giving one entry per CDR3 protein. The table lists about 1,800,000 distinct CDR3 sequences, roughly 28% of them singletons. The sequencing sample was made of blood. The TCR was taken from a woman aged 30 to 39 in good health. The genes are TRBV21-1 and TRBJ2-7; the D segment call TRBD2 is taken from the table without a DNA check. TRBV21-1 is shown as a pseudogene. CDR3 loop: CASSKESCAGRTFVEQYF. The DNA for the CDR3 is TGTGCCAGCAGCAAAGAATCGTGCGCGGGACGGACCTTTGTGGAGCAGTACTTC.